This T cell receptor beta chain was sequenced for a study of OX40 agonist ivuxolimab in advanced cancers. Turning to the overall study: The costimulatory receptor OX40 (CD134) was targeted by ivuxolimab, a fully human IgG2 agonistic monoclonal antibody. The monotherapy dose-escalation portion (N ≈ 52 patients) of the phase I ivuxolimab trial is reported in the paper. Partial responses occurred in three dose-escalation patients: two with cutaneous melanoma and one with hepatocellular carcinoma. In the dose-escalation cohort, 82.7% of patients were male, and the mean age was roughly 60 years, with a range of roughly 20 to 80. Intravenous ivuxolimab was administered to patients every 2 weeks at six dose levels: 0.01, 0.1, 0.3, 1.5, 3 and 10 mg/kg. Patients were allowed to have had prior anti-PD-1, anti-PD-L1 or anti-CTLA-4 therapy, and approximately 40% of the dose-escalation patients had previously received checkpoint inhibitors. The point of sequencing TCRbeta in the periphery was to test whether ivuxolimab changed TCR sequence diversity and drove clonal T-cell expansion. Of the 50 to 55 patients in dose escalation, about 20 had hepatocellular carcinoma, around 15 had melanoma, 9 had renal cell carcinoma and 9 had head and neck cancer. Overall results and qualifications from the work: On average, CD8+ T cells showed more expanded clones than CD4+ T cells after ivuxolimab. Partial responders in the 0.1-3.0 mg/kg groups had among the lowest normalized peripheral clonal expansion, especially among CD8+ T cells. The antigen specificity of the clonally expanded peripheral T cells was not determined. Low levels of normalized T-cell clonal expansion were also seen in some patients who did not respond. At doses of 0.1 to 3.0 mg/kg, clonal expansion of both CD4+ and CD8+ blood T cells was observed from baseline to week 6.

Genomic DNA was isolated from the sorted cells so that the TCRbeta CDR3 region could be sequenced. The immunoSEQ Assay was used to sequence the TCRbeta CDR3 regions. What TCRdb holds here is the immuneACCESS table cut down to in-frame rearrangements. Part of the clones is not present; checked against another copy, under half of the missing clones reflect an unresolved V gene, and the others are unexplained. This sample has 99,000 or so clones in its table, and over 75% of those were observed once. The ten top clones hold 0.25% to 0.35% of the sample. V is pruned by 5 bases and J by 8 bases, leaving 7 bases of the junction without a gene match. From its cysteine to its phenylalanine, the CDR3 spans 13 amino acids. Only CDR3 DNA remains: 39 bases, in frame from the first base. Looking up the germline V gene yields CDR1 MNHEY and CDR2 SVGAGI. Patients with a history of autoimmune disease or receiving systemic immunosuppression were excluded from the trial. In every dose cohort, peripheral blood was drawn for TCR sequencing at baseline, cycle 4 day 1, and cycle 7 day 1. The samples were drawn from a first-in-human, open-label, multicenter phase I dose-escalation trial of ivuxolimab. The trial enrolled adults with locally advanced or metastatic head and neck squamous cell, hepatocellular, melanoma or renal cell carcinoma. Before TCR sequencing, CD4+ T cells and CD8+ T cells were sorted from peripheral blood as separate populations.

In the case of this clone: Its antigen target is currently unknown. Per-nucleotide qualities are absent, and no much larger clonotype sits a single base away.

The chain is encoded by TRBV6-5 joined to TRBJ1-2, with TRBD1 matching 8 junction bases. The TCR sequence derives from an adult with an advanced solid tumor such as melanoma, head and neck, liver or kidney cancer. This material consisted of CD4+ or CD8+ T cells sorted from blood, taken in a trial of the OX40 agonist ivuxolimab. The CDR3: CASSGQGIMGYTF. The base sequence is TGTGCCAGCAGTGGACAGGGAATAATGGGCTACACCTTC.